Below, 30 T cell receptor beta chains from the same sample are listed, as sequenced in a study of blood T cell repertoires in COVID-19. Data came from immunoSEQ multiplex PCR; TCRdb stores just in-frame clones and leaves some out. The table shows just under 80,000 clones, with roughly four fifths occurring only once. Input material: peripheral blood. The receptor set was obtained from a woman in her seventies with acute or convalescent COVID-19.

The CDR3 is CASSLGRLAGHSYEQYF. CDR3 in DNA: TGTGCCAGCAGCTTAGGTCGGCTTGCGGGGCACTCCTACGAGCAGTACTTC. The V call is TRBV7-2, the J call TRBJ2-7; maybe TRBD2 (6 bases). Deletions cut 1 base from V and 0 bases from J, with 16 bases between. The CDR3 is 17 amino acids. The germline V gene has CDR1 SGHTA and CDR2 FQGNSA.

This clone was recorded at least ten times. The V and J genes are TRBV27 and TRBJ2-7, with TRBD2 identical over 12 bases. V was pared by 0 bases and J by 2 bases, with 5 bases of the junction left unmatched. The length of the CDR3 is 17 residues. Germline CDR1 is MNHEY and CDR2 is SMNVEV (reference sequence). The CDR3 DNA is TGTGCCAGCAGTTTATCCGGACTAGCGGGACGTACCTACGAGCAGTACTTC. It yields the protein CASSLSGLAGRTYEQYF.

The chain joins TRBV2 to TRBJ1-3, with 7 nucleotides matching TRBD1. CDR1 SNHLY and CDR2 FYNNEI come from the germline V gene. V dropped 6 bases and J dropped 1; count of bases not matched to a gene: 6. CDR3 length equals 15 residues. The CDR3 loop is CASRRDSLSGNTIYF. Here the CDR3 DNA reads TGTGCCAGCAGGCGGGACAGTCTTTCTGGAAACACCATATATTTT.

The gene calls are TRBV14 and TRBJ1-1, with 10 nucleotides matching TRBD1. This CDR3 comprises 16 residues. CDR1 SGHDN and CDR2 FVKESK come from the germline V gene. V was clipped by 1 base and J by 4 bases; unmatched bases: 6. This CDR3 is CASSQVSRDRGTEAFF. CDR3 DNA: TGTGCCAGCAGCCAAGTAAGCCGGGACAGGGGCACTGAAGCTTTCTTT.

The chain links TRBV11-2 to TRBJ1-1, with no clear D. Germline V gene data show CDR1 as SGHAT and CDR2 as FQNNGV. V was clipped by 3 bases and J by 4 bases, with 12 bases between them. The CDR3 covers 14 residues. CDR3 in amino acids: CASSFNAVGTEAFF. CDR3 DNA sequence: TGTGCCAGCAGCTTCAATGCGGTGGGCACTGAAGCTTTCTTT.

The chain couples TRBV7-2 to TRBJ2-1; 9 nucleotides align to TRBD2. With 1 base clipped from V and 8 bases from J, the junction kept 9 bases outside the gene matches. The length of the CDR3 is 16 residues. Looked up from germline, CDR1 is SGHTA and CDR2 is FQGNSA. CDR3 in DNA: TGTGCCAGCAGCTTAGGAGCGGGAGGATCGGTCGATGAGCAGTTCTTC. Translated: CASSLGAGGSVDEQFF.

This chain uses TRBV6-1 with TRBJ2-4; possible D gene TRBD2, 6 bases. Trimming left V 3 bases short and J 1 base short, with 10 bases between. The CDR3 runs to 15 residues. Germline values: CDR1 MNHNS, CDR2 SASEGT. CDR3 sequence: CASSDGRFAKNIQYF. In DNA, the CDR3 is TGTGCCAGCAGTGATGGGAGGTTTGCCAAAAACATTCAGTACTTC.

The V gene is TRBV5-1, the J gene TRBJ2-5, with D tentatively TRBD2 (6 bases). Germline CDR1 reads SGHRS; CDR2 reads YFSETQ. The CDR3 length is 14 residues. Between the trimmed V and J ends, which lost 2 bases and 11 bases, there was a span of 19 bases. CDR3 in amino acids: CASSFGRESREQYF. The DNA for the CDR3 is TGCGCCAGCAGCTTCGGACGGGAATCTCGGGAGCAGTACTTC.

In DNA, the CDR3 is TGCGCCAGCAGGTTCGCAGAAAACACTGAAGCTTTCTTT. It specifies CASRFAENTEAFF. The rearrangement joins TRBV5-1 to TRBJ1-1, with unresolved D. The CDR3 is made up of 13 amino acids. CDR1 and CDR2 from the germline V gene are SGHRS and YFSETQ. The V end lost 5 bases, the J end lost 2 bases, and 10 bases lay between the germline ends.

V and J are TRBV24-1 and TRBJ2-7, with D possibly TRBD2 on 6 matching bases. The CDR3 sequence is 17 residues long. The V gene's germline CDR1 is KGHDR and CDR2 SFDVKD. The V gene lost 8 bases and the J gene lost 4 bases, with 26 bases spanning the gap. The CDR3 reads CATTWEDRLLGGYEQYF. CDR3 nucleotide sequence: TGTGCCACCACATGGGAGGACCGATTGCTGGGGGGATACGAGCAGTACTTC.

The chain carries TRBV24-1 and TRBJ2-2; tentatively, D is TRBD1 (6 bases). V was shortened by 6 bases and J by 4 bases, with 17 bases between the two germline ends. CDR3 length: 16 residues. The germline V gene encodes CDR1 KGHDR and CDR2 SFDVKD. The CDR3 loop reads CATSTGTPTGTGELFF. The DNA of the CDR3 is TGTGCCACCAGTACCGGGACACCCACCGGCACCGGGGAGCTGTTTTTT.

The V gene is TRBV12-3 or TRBV12-4, the J gene TRBJ2-5; no clear D. The CDR3 is 12 residues long. Trimming removed 4 bases at V and 7 bases at J, with 10 bases between. The CDR3 nucleotides are TGTGCCAGCAGTTCCCAATGGGCGACCCAGTACTTC. Translating gives CASSSQWATQYF.

On this clone: Other nucleotide sequences in the sample specify the same CDR3. The genes are TRBV19 and TRBJ1-2; tentative D call: TRBD1 (5 bases). The CDR3 contains 13 residues. V was shortened by 3 bases and J by 2 bases, with 7 bases between the two germline ends. Per the germline V gene, CDR1 is LNHDA and CDR2 is SQIVND (reference sequence). CDR3 loop: CASSIDSNYGYTF. The CDR3 DNA follows: TGTGCCAGTAGTATTGACAGCAACTATGGCTACACCTTC.

V usage is TRBV6-5 and J usage is TRBJ2-3, with D unresolved. V dropped 6 bases and J dropped 0 bases, with 10 bases sitting between them. The CDR3 loop spans 14 amino acids. Germline assignment: CDR1 MNHEY and CDR2 SVGAGI. For the CDR3, the DNA is TGTGCCAGCAGATCAGACACCAGCACAGATACGCAGTATTTT. This codes for CASRSDTSTDTQYF.

This clone was found a few times. This rearrangement joins TRBV27 to TRBJ2-7; 11 bases match TRBD2. Germline CDR1 is MNHEY and CDR2 is SMNVEV (reference sequence). The CDR3 extends over 15 amino acids. V lost 5 bases, J lost 0 bases, and 3 bases stayed unmatched. The CDR3 bases are TGTGCCAGCAGTCGACTAGCGGGGAGCTCCTACGAGCAGTACTTC. Its protein is CASSRLAGSSYEQYF.

This chain uses TRBV5-1 with TRBJ2-2, with D possibly TRBD1 on 5 matching bases. V shed 1 base and J shed 1 base, with 8 bases lying between them. This CDR3 has 15 amino acids. Germline V gives CDR1 SGHRS, CDR2 YFSETQ. For the CDR3, the DNA is TGCGCCAGCAGCTTGTGGGGCGTGAACACCGGGGAGCTGTTTTTT. It encodes CASSLWGVNTGELFF.

The chain recombines TRBV5-1 with TRBJ2-7; TRBD1 matches 7 bases. CDR3 length: 15 residues. V shed 0 bases, J shed 6 bases, and the junction held 9 bases outside the gene matches. Germline V gene data show CDR1 as SGHRS and CDR2 as YFSETQ. DNA of the CDR3: TGCGCCAGCAGCTTGGAGGGCCACAGGGGTTCCGAGCAGTACTTC. Protein product: CASSLEGHRGSEQYF.

The V call is TRBV18, the J call TRBJ2-7; TRBD1 agrees at 10 bases. This CDR3 is 14 amino acids long. V lost 1 base to trimming and J lost 3 bases; unmatched junction nucleotides: 0. CDR1 KGHSH and CDR2 LQKENI come from the germline V gene. The CDR3 sequence: CASSPRTGGYEQYF. DNA of the CDR3: TGTGCCAGCTCACCACGGACAGGGGGCTACGAGCAGTACTTC.

The gene calls are TRBV3-1 (or the pseudogene TRBV3-2) and TRBJ2-5; D is undetermined. Germline loops: CDR1 LGHDT, CDR2 YNNKEL (reference sequence). Trimming removed 1 base from V and 5 bases from J, with 5 bases in between. The CDR3 has 12 residues. CDR3 DNA sequence: TGTGCCAGCAGCCAAGTCGTGGAGACCCAGTACTTC. It codes for CASSQVVETQYF.

The chain joins TRBV21-1 to TRBJ2-4; the table's D call, TRBD1, was not checked against the DNA. TRBV21-1 has pseudogene status. The CDR3 runs 19 residues. CDR3 DNA: TGTGCCAGCAGCAAGGCAGGGCTACTATGTATCCTAGCCAAAAACATTCAGTACTTC. Amino acid sequence: CASSKAGLLCILAKNIQYF.

This rearrangement joins TRBV5-1 to TRBJ2-1; 10 positions match TRBD2. The CDR3 has 15 amino acids. The junction had 3 bases not matched to a gene; V was cut back by 1 base and J by 5 bases. The V gene's germline CDR1 is SGHRS and CDR2 YFSETQ. This CDR3 reads CASSLITSGDNEQFF. The DNA for the CDR3 is TGCGCCAGCAGCTTGATTACTAGCGGGGACAATGAGCAGTTCTTC.

This clone was counted only a few times. This chain joins TRBV27 and TRBJ2-7; 11 nucleotides match TRBD1. The CDR3 loop spans 13 amino acids. In germline, CDR1 is MNHEY, CDR2 SMNVEV (reference sequence). V lost 6 bases, J lost 7 bases, and 5 bases stayed unmatched. In nucleotides, the CDR3 is TGTGCCAGCAGAGGGACAGGGGGTAGGGAGCAGTACTTC. This codes for CASRGTGGREQYF.

The chain combines TRBV27 with TRBJ2-1; 15 bases map to TRBD2. The germline V gene encodes CDR1 MNHEY and CDR2 SMNVEV (reference sequence). V shed 5 bases, J shed 4 bases, and the junction held 15 bases outside the gene matches. The CDR3 is 20 amino acids. CDR3 region: CASSPSQTGLAGGPYNEQFF. CDR3 DNA: TGTGCCAGCAGTCCCTCTCAGACTGGACTAGCGGGAGGGCCGTACAATGAGCAGTTCTTC.

The chain combines TRBV11-3 with TRBJ2-5; the D gene is possibly TRBD1 (6 bases). Germline lookup yields CDR1 SGHNT and CDR2 YENEEA. The CDR3 is 14 residues long. Trimming pared 5 bases from V and 1 base from J, leaving 11 bases between. The CDR3 spells CASSGGQSQETQYF. In DNA, the CDR3 is TGTGCCAGCAGCGGCGGACAGAGCCAAGAGACCCAGTACTTC.

This clone was recorded a few times. The rearrangement links TRBV27 to TRBJ1-6; 7 positions match TRBD1. The CDR3 is made up of 12 amino acids. Per the germline V gene, CDR1 is MNHEY and CDR2 is SMNVEV (reference sequence). Trimming at V came to 7 bases and at J to 10 bases, leaving 4 bases not matched to a gene. The CDR3 region is CASKQGESPLHF. In nucleotides, the CDR3 is TGTGCCAGCAAGCAGGGGGAGTCACCCCTCCACTTT.

The chain combines TRBV7-9 with TRBJ1-2; TRBD1 might be the D (6 bases). CDR1 is SEHNR and CDR2 is FQNEAQ in the germline V gene (reference sequence). V was cut by 1 base and J by 8 bases, with 14 bases left in between. The CDR3 contains 14 residues. The CDR3 DNA follows: TGTGCCAGCAGCTTAGAGCCAGGGGCTGAGGGCTACACCTTC. Protein: CASSLEPGAEGYTF.

This chain links TRBV5-1 with TRBJ1-4; no reliable D call. This CDR3 has 16 residues. The germline CDR1 and CDR2 sequences are SGHRS and YFSETQ. V lost 2 bases and J lost 0, with 11 bases in between. The chain's CDR3 is CASSLGGTATNEKLFF. CDR3 DNA: TGCGCCAGCAGCTTAGGAGGAACCGCAACTAATGAAAAACTGTTTTTT.

The chain employs TRBV7-3 and TRBJ2-7; TRBD1 matches at 10 bases. Germline lookup yields CDR1 SGHTA and CDR2 FQGTGA. V was clipped by 5 bases and J by 3 bases; unmatched bases: 13. The CDR3 has 17 amino acids. CDR3 region: CASSPDAIGTGDYEQYF. The CDR3 DNA sequence: TGTGCCAGCAGCCCCGACGCGATCGGGACAGGGGACTACGAGCAGTACTTC.

The chain has TRBV19 and TRBJ1-2, with 11 bases aligning to TRBD1. This CDR3 is 12 amino acids long. From germline, CDR1 is LNHDA and CDR2 SQIVND (reference sequence). Trimming removed 7 bases from V and 8 bases from J; junction bases left unmatched: 3. The CDR3 loop reads CASIGTGGGYTF. CDR3 DNA: TGTGCCAGTATAGGGACAGGGGGAGGCTACACCTTC.

The V and J genes are TRBV7-3 and TRBJ2-3; weak D call: TRBD2 (5 bases). Germline CDR1 SGHTA, CDR2 FQGTGA. The V gene lost 2 bases and the J gene lost 0 bases, with 15 bases spanning the gap. CDR3 length: 17 residues. For the CDR3, the DNA is TGTGCCAGCAGCTTAGTCCCCCTAGCAGCTAGCACAGATACGCAGTATTTT. This gives the protein CASSLVPLAASTDTQYF.